Listed below are T cell receptor beta chains from one sample, sequenced in a study of beta chain features in type 1 diabetes. The protocol was immunoSEQ multiplex PCR, while the TCRdb copy is restricted to in-frame clones and leaves out a portion. The sample records 200,000 to 300,000 clones, about 20% being singletons. The sequencing sample was made of naive CD4+ T cells from blood. Receptors were obtained from a middle-aged woman with type 1 diabetes. Each CDR3 is given with its conserved first and last residue. The order of the fields is CDR3 protein, V gene.

cdr3_aa: CASSRQGNTEAFF; v_call: TRBV6-5
cdr3_aa: CASSLDRGYEQYF; v_call: TRBV13
cdr3_aa: CSVETSRMQETQYF; v_call: TRBV29-1
cdr3_aa: CSVEEGSYGYTF; v_call: TRBV29-1
cdr3_aa: CAWTSGSHEQYF; v_call: TRBV30
cdr3_aa: CASTPFRGANTEAFF; v_call: TRBV5-6
cdr3_aa: CASSYSSSAGTQYF; v_call: TRBV6-5
cdr3_aa: CASTSAGANVLTF; v_call: TRBV5-1
cdr3_aa: CASTPDRAGGYTF; v_call: TRBV28
cdr3_aa: CASSPGGDTQYF; v_call: TRBV5-6
cdr3_aa: CASSQDRRGSPLHF; v_call: TRBV2
cdr3_aa: CASSRGQGEDTQYF; v_call: TRBV5-1
cdr3_aa: CASTSGGEETQYF; v_call: TRBV28
cdr3_aa: CASSLGLAGWGSDEQFF; v_call: TRBV27
cdr3_aa: CASTTGGQPQHF; v_call: TRBV28
cdr3_aa: CASSLNRGGWETQYF; v_call: TRBV5-1
cdr3_aa: CAWSVQDNEKLFF; v_call: TRBV30
cdr3_aa: CASSPGTANNEQFF; v_call: TRBV5-4
cdr3_aa: CASSVTSSTDTQYF; v_call: TRBV9
cdr3_aa: CASSSGQPWDEQFF; v_call: TRBV5-1
cdr3_aa: CASSVAGLAGSHEQYF; v_call: TRBV9
cdr3_aa: CATRLAGWDEQYF; v_call: TRBV11-1
cdr3_aa: CSVGGRVSYGYTF; v_call: TRBV29-1
cdr3_aa: CASSVWDRNTEAFF; v_call: TRBV9
cdr3_aa: CASSQGVNNQPQHF; v_call: TRBV4-2
cdr3_aa: CASSPGTKHGYTF; v_call: TRBV18
cdr3_aa: CAWGTGLGVKRQETQYF; v_call: TRBV30
cdr3_aa: CASSRQDSPLHF; v_call: TRBV25-1
cdr3_aa: CASSSPQEAYEQYF; v_call: TRBV28
cdr3_aa: CASRIDSRNTEAFF; v_call: TRBV7-2
cdr3_aa: CASSFPGYGYTF; v_call: TRBV6-5
cdr3_aa: CASSLAQTGYNEQFF; v_call: TRBV7-2
cdr3_aa: CSVEDWGRETDTQYF; v_call: TRBV29-1
cdr3_aa: CASSLDPGGGYEQYF; v_call: TRBV5-1
cdr3_aa: CASSTTGSSYNSPLHF; v_call: TRBV9
cdr3_aa: CASSQEGTGGLFEQYF; v_call: TRBV4-2
cdr3_aa: CASSSGGAGSDTQYF; v_call: TRBV7-2
cdr3_aa: CASSLQRGMNTEAFF; v_call: TRBV5-4
cdr3_aa: CASSLGRGYNEQFF; v_call: TRBV28
cdr3_aa: CASSGGDRGIYEQYF; v_call: TRBV25-1
cdr3_aa: CASSLAAGSQETQYF; v_call: TRBV7-2